A selection of T cell receptor beta chains follows, all from one sample in a study of cytomegalovirus exposure and HLA in healthy donors. Using immunoSEQ multiplex PCR, the repertoire was profiled, and TCRdb retains in-frame clones only, with some absent. The sample lists 100,000 to 150,000 clones; about four fifths were seen once. Input material: PBMCs. The source is a female donor in good health and CMV-seropositive. The CDR3 runs from the conserved cysteine through the conserved F or W.

v_gene	j_gene	CDR3aa
TRBV25-1	TRBJ2-7	CASSAPGATYEQYF
TRBV18	TRBJ1-6	CASSPTTDRGPNSPLHF
TRBV7-2	TRBJ1-1	CASSVPGLEAFF
TRBV28	TRBJ1-3	CASSPYRNTIYF
TRBV30	TRBJ1-5	CAWSVLGAEQPQHF
TRBV5-5	TRBJ1-4	CASSYFDSEKLFF
TRBV18	TRBJ1-2	CASSPPRVVEDGYTF
TRBV29-1	TRBJ2-1	CSEQRGSSYNEQFF
TRBV19	TRBJ2-7	CASMGSGDYEQYF
TRBV5-6	TRBJ1-2	CASSLNRGTLYGYTF
TRBV10-3	TRBJ1-1	CAISTTDTFSEAFF
TRBV27	TRBJ1-5	CASSLNYGLSGNQPQHF
TRBV7-2	TRBJ1-3	CASSFSITGGGNTIYF
TRBV2	TRBJ1-3	CASRMEVSSGNTIYF
TRBV7-2	TRBJ2-3	CASSSQGRDTQYF
TRBV5-1	TRBJ1-2	CASSLGGFYGYTF
TRBV19	TRBJ2-1	CASSTSSHSSYNEQFF
TRBV18	TRBJ2-1	CASSPRESGGNEQFF
TRBV7-9	TRBJ1-6	CSSTGGNSPLHF
TRBV19	TRBJ1-5	CASSMVLLNQPQHF
TRBV9	TRBJ2-2	CASSVEARGNTGELFF
TRBV6-1	TRBJ2-7	CASSSRTGGLYEQYF
TRBV28	TRBJ2-7	CASSLYPSTAPVAYEQYF
TRBV2	TRBJ2-3	CASNRMGASTDTQYF
TRBV6-6	TRBJ1-5	CASSSPGFGVEQPQHF
TRBV4-2	TRBJ2-2	CASSQVSGGAGVALFF
TRBV9	TRBJ2-1	CASSGISGGGVYNEQFF
TRBV6-5	TRBJ1-5	CATQALLFNQPQHF
TRBV10-3	TRBJ2-2	CASGTSGNTGELFF
TRBV27	TRBJ1-2	CASRDRGYGYTF
TRBV27	TRBJ2-5	CASSGTSGGETQYF
TRBV30	TRBJ1-2	CAWSGNTGYGYGYTF
TRBV5-8	TRBJ2-5	CASSHRQETQYF